Reported below is one TCR beta chain. Its target is not known. In the original analysis: Because ImmunoSEQ provided only junction sequences with no quality scores, the filtering differed. Sequencing used immunoSEQ multiplex PCR; TCRdb keeps in-frame clones, though not all of them. Clonal size and the V and J genes are those of that table, whereas D and trimming came from the DNA. The sample lists around 720,000 clones; around 78% were seen once. This sample is drawn from a study of shared clonotypes between healthy human individuals. Those who donated were healthy HIV-negative adults, with no recent acute infections or vaccinations reported. Points from the study as a whole: Limited genetic and exposure-history diversity came from having few donors. Sorted-subset sequencing was shown by rarefaction to be incomplete despite large depth.

Losses at the gene ends were 6 bases for V and 6 bases for J; bases not matched to a gene: 7. The length of the CDR3 is 14 residues. Germline values: CDR1 MDHEN, CDR2 SYDVKM. This TCR was sampled from a woman aged 25 to 45 in good health. This sequence joins TRBV28 and TRBJ1-5, with 8 bases aligning to TRBD1. Specimen: memory CD4+ T cells sorted from blood. Subset defined: CD45RA-negative fraction. In DNA, the CDR3 is TGTGCCAGCAGGACCGACAGGGGATTTCAGCCCCAGCATTTT. It specifies CASRTDRGFQPQHF.